The T cell receptor beta chain described here comes from a study of T-cell reconstitution after alpha-beta-depleted transplantation in children. Study results and limitations: After transplant, high TCRbeta diversity at day 60 in some patients arose from surviving recipient T cells and thymic progenitors. T cells produced anew were the main source of T-cell counts and diversity one year after transplant. Several hundred rapidly expanded clones from non-depleted graft cells reportedly supplied alpha-beta T cells about two months post-transplant.

Preparation of the TCRbeta library used unique molecular identifiers. TCRdb ran MiXCR on the PCR reads and lists one entry per CDR3 protein. This repertoire shows about 210,000 distinct CDR3 sequences, approximately 17% found once; its top ten account for about 41%. This clonotype was observed a few times. Its antigen is undetermined. Per germline, CDR1 LNHNV and CDR2 YYDKDF (reference sequence). The CDR3 sequence is 16 residues long. Deletions cut 1 base from V and 2 bases from J, with 13 bases between. The chain is built from TRBV15 and TRBJ2-3; D is ambiguous. This receptor was identified in a male patient under 10 years old who had a stem cell transplant for acute lymphoblastic leukemia, so the T cells may come from the graft donor. The sequenced sample was PBMCs, mostly from graft donor cells, obtained 360 days after TCRalphabeta/CD19-depleted stem cell transplant. CDR3 DNA: TGTGCCACCAGCAGAGGTGACGGGCTGTTCACAGATACGCAGTATTTT. Its translation is CATSRGDGLFTDTQYF.